This TCR beta chain was identified in a study of identical twins. This CDR3 spans 13 amino acids. The V gene lost 1 base and the J gene lost 8 bases, with 14 bases spanning the gap. Germline lookup yields CDR1 DFQATT and CDR2 SNEGSKA (reference sequence). Each CDR3 protein is one row after TCRdb ran MiXCR on the 5' RACE reads. This table has roughly 350,000 distinct CDR3 sequences, 9% to 15% appearing once. These records were also assigned to another study, of yellow fever vaccine responses in identical twins.

The sequencing input was CD8+ T cells sorted from blood. The V and J genes are TRBV20-1 and TRBJ1-1, with D perhaps matching TRBD1 (5 bases). The TCR sequence derives from a woman aged 18-30 years in good health. Here the CDR3 DNA reads TGCAGTGCTAGAGGGAAGGGGACGGCGGAAGCTTTCTTT. Amino acid sequence: CSARGKGTAEAFF.